Shown below are 4 T cell receptor beta chains from a single sample sequenced in a study of early T cells in non-severe SARS-CoV-2 infection. TCRdb re-called the 5' RACE reads with MiXCR, one entry per CDR3 protein. The table records around 89,000 distinct CDR3 sequences, roughly 14% of them present only once. The sequencing sample was made of whole blood. These receptors all come from an adult who was a healthcare worker with PCR-confirmed SARS-CoV-2 infection or an uninfected control (not recorded which).

This clonotype was counted only a few times. The chain has TRBV6-1 and TRBJ2-1, with 8 bases fitting TRBD1. The CDR3 length is 15 residues. Germline V CDR1 and CDR2: MNHNS, SASEGT. Trimming cost V 4 bases and J 5 bases; bases outside gene matches: 7. In nucleotides, the CDR3 is TGTGCCAGCAGTGTCCTCGGGACAGGAAACAATGAGCAGTTCTTC. It codes for CASSVLGTGNNEQFF.

The V and J genes are TRBV6-5 and TRBJ2-1; D is unresolved. The V gene lost 6 bases and the J gene lost 5 bases, with 8 bases spanning the gap. CDR1 is MNHEY, CDR2 SVGAGI, per germline. This CDR3 has 12 residues. This CDR3 is CASRAGNNEQFF. CDR3 sequence (DNA): TGTGCCAGCAGGGCTGGCAACAATGAGCAGTTCTTC.

V is TRBV3-1 and J is TRBJ1-4; no clear D gene. The CDR3 is made up of 13 amino acids. The ends were cut back, 3 bases at V and 3 bases at J, with 5 bases in the middle. CDR1 LGHDT and CDR2 YNNKEL come from the germline V gene (reference sequence). The CDR3 spells CASSQGSNEKLFF. In nucleotides, the CDR3 is TGTGCCAGCAGCCAGGGGTCTAATGAAAAACTGTTTTTT.

This clonotype appeared a few times. The rearrangement joins TRBV5-4 to TRBJ2-3; maybe TRBD2 (5 bases). The V end was cut by 4 bases, the J end by 0 bases, with 12 bases between. Germline lookup yields CDR1 SGHNT and CDR2 YYREEE (reference sequence). The CDR3 totals 15 residues. The DNA of the CDR3 is TGTGCCAGCAGCCTATCGACGGGAAGCACAGATACGCAGTATTTT. It is translated as CASSLSTGSTDTQYF.